The clone carrying this T cell receptor (beta chain) has at least ten counts. cDNA molecules, individually, were tagged with unique molecular identifiers. Via MiXCR, TCRdb re-called the 5' RACE reads, giving one row per CDR3 protein. The table lists more than 40,000 distinct CDR3 sequences, 5.4% of them singletons. The sample originates from a study of early T cells in non-severe SARS-CoV-2 infection. V was trimmed by 1 base and J by 2 bases, leaving 12 bases between them. Germline-derived CDR1 and CDR2 are SGHAT and FQNNGV. The CDR3 length is 15 residues. The sample was whole blood, taken at baseline. This chain connects TRBV11-2 to TRBJ2-7, with D hard to call. The receptor was derived from an adult who was a healthcare worker with PCR-confirmed SARS-CoV-2 infection or an uninfected control (not recorded which). This CDR3 is CASSLASRATYEQYF. The CDR3 nucleotides are TGTGCCAGCAGCTTAGCGTCTAGAGCCACCTACGAGCAGTACTTC.